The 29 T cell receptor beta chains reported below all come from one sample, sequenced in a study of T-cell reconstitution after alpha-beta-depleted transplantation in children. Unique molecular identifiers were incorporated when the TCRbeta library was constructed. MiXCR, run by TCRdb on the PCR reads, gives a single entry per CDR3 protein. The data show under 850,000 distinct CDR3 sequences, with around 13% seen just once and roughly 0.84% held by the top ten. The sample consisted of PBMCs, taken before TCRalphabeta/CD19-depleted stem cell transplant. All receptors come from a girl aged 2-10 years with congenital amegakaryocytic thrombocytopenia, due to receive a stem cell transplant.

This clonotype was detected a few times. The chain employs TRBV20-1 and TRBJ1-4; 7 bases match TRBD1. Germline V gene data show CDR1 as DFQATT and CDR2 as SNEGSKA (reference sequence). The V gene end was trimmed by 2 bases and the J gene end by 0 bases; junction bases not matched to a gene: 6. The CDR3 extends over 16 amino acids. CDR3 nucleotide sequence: TGCAGTGCTAGACCTAACAGGGGTGCAACTAATGAAAAACTGTTTTTT. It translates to CSARPNRGATNEKLFF.

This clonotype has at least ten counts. In DNA, the CDR3 is TGTGCCAGCAGTACAACCGGGACAAGGAACACTGAAGCTTTCTTT. This encodes CASSTTGTRNTEAFF. The chain is built from TRBV12-3 or TRBV12-4 and TRBJ1-1; a weak D match, TRBD1 (6 bases). The V end was cut by 5 bases, the J end by 1 base, with 14 bases between. This CDR3 is 15 amino acids long.

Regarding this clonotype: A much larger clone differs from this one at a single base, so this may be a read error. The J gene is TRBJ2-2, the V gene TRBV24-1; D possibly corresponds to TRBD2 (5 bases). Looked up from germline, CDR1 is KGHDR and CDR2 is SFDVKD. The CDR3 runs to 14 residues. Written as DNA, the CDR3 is TGTGCCACCAGTGATTCCGAGTACACCGGGGAGCCGTTTTTT. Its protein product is CATSDSEYTGEPFF.

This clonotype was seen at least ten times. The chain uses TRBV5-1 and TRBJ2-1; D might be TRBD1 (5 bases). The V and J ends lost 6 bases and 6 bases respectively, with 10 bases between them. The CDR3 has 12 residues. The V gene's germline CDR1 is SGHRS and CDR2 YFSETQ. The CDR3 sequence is CASTSTGNEQFF. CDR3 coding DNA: TGCGCCAGCACCTCTACAGGCAATGAGCAGTTCTTC.

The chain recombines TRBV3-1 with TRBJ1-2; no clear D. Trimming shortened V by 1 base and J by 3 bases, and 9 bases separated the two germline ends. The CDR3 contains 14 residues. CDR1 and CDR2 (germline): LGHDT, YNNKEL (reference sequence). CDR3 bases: TGTGCCAGCAGCCAAGTCGGGAGGGACTATGGCTACACCTTC. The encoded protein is CASSQVGRDYGYTF. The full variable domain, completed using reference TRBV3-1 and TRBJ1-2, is DTAVSQTPKYLVTQMGNDKSIKCEQNLGHDTMYWYKQDSKKFLKIMFSYNNKELIINETVPNRFSPKSPDKAHLNLHINSLELGDSAVYFCASSQVGRDYGYTFGSGTRLTVV.

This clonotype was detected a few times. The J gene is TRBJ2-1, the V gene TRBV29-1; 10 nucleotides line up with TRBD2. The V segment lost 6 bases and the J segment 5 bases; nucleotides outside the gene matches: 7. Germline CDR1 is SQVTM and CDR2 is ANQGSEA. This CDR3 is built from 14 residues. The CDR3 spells CSVAWLAGDNEQFF. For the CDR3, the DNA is TGCAGCGTGGCCTGGCTAGCGGGGGACAATGAGCAGTTCTTC.

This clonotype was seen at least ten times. The CDR3 DNA reads as TGCGCCAGCAAGATGAGCTCCTACAATGAGCAGTTCTTC. Translating gives CASKMSSYNEQFF. The chain joins TRBV5-1 to TRBJ2-1; D remains unclear. The ends were cut back, 6 bases at V and 0 bases at J, with 7 bases in the middle. The CDR3 covers 13 residues. CDR1 is SGHRS, CDR2 YFSETQ, per germline.

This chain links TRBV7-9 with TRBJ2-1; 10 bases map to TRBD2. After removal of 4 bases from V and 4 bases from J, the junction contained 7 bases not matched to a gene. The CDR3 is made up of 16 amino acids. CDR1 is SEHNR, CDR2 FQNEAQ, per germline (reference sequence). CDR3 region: CASSSLKTSGYNEQFF. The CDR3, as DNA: TGTGCCAGCAGCTCCCTGAAGACTAGCGGGTACAATGAGCAGTTCTTC. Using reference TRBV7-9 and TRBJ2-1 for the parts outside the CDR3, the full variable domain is DTGVSQNPRHKITKRGQNVTFRCDPISEHNRLYWYRQTLGQGPEFLTYFQNEAQLEKSRLLSDRFSAERPKGSFSTLEIQRTEQGDSAMYLCASSSLKTSGYNEQFFGPGTRLTVL.

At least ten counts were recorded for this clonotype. CDR3 sequence (DNA): TGCGCCAGCAGCTTGGATGGACTAGCGGGAGGATCTTACGAGCAGTACTTC. This sequence encodes CASSLDGLAGGSYEQYF. The chain employs TRBV5-1 and TRBJ2-7, with TRBD2 matching 14 bases. The V segment lost 0 bases and the J segment 4 bases; nucleotides outside the gene matches: 6. Germline V gives CDR1 SGHRS, CDR2 YFSETQ. The CDR3 sequence is 17 residues long. The full variable domain, in which reference TRBV5-1 and TRBJ2-7 provide the parts outside the CDR3, is KAGVTQTPRYLIKTRGQQVTLSCSPISGHRSVSWYQQTPGQGLQFLFEYFSETQRNKGNFPGRFSGRQFSNSRSEMNVSTLELGDSALYLCASSLDGLAGGSYEQYFGPGTRLTVT.

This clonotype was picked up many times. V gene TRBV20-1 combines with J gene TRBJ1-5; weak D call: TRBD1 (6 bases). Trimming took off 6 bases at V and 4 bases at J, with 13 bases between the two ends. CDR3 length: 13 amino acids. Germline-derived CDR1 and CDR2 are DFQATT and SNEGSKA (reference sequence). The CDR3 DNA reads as TGCAGTGCGAGGTTCGGGACAAATCAGCCCCAGCATTTT. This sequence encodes CSARFGTNQPQHF.

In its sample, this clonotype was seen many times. The CDR3 protein is CASSRRLAGVYEQYF. For the CDR3, the DNA is TGTGCCAGCAGCCGGCGGTTGGCGGGAGTTTACGAGCAGTACTTC. V gene TRBV7-9 combines with J gene TRBJ2-7; 7 bases agree with TRBD2. The length of the CDR3 is 15 residues. J was trimmed by 4 bases and V by 5 bases; bases with no gene match: 11. The germline V gene encodes CDR1 SEHNR and CDR2 FQNEAQ (reference sequence).

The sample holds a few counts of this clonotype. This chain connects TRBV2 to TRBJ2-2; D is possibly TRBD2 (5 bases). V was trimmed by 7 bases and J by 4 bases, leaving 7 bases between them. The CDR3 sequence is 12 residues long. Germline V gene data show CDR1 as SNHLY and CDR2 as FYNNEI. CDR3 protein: CASKLVTGELFF. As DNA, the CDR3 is TGTGCCAGCAAACTAGTCACCGGGGAGCTGTTTTTT. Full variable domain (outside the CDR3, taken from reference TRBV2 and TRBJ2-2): EPEVTQTPSHQVTQMGQEVILRCVPISNHLYFYWYRQILGQKVEFLVSFYNNEISEKSEIFDDQFSVERPDGSNFTLKIRSTKLEDSAMYFCASKLVTGELFFGEGSRLTVL.

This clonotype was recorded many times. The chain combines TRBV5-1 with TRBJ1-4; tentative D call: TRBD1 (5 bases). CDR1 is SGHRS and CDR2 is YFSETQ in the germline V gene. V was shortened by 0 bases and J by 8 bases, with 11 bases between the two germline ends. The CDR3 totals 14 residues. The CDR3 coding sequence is TGCGCCAGCAGCTTGGGACAGAGAAACGAAAAACTGTTTTTT. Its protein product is CASSLGQRNEKLFF.

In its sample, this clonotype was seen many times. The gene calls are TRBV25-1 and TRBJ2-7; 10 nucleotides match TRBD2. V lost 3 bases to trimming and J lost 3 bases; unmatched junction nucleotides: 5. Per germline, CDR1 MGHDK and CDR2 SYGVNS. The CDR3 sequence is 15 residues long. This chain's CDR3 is CASSDSSGRYYEQYF. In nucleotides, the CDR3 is TGTGCCAGCAGTGACTCTAGCGGGAGATACTACGAGCAGTACTTC.

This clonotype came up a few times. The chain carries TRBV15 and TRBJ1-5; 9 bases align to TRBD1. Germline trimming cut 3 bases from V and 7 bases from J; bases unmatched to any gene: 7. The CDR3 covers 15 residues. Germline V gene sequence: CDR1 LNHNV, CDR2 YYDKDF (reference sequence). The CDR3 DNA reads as TGTGCCACCAGCAGGGAACAGGGGGCTTGGCAGCCCCAGCATTTT. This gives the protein CATSREQGAWQPQHF.

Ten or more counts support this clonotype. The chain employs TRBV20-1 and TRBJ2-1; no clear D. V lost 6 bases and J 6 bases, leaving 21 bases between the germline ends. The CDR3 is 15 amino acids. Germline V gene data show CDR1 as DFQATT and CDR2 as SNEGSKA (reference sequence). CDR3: CSAAQLPTSGNEQFF. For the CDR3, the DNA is TGCAGTGCCGCCCAACTGCCGACTTCTGGCAATGAGCAGTTCTTC.

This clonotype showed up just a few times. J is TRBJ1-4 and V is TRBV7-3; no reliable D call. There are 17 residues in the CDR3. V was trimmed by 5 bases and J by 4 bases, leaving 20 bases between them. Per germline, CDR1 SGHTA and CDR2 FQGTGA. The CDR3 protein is CASSPSRRRVDNEKLFF. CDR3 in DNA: TGTGCCAGCAGCCCAAGTCGGCGGAGAGTGGATAATGAAAAACTGTTTTTT.

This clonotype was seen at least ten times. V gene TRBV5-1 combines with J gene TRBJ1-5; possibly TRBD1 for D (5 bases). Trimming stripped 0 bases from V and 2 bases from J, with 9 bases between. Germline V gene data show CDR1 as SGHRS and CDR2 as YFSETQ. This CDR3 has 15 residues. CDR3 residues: CASSLVPTGNQPQHF. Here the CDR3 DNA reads TGCGCCAGCAGCTTGGTGCCGACAGGCAATCAGCCCCAGCATTTT.

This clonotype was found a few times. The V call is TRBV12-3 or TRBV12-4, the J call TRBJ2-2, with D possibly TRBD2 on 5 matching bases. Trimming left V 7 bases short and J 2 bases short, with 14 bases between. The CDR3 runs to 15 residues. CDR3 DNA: TGTGCCAGCACAGCAGGAGGTGCTAACACCGGGGAGCTGTTTTTT. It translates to CASTAGGANTGELFF.

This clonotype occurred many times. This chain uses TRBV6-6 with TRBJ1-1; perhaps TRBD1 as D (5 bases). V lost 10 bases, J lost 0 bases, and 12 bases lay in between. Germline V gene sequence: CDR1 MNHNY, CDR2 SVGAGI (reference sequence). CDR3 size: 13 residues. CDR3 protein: CATSGTVNTEAFF. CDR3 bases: TGTGCCACCTCGGGGACCGTGAACACTGAAGCTTTCTTT.

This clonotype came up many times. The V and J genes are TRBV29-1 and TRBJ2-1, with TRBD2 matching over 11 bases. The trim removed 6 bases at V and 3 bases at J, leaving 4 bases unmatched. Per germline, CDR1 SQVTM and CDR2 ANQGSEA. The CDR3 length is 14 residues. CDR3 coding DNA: TGCAGCGTCGTGGGACTAGCGGTCTACAATGAGCAGTTCTTC. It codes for CSVVGLAVYNEQFF.

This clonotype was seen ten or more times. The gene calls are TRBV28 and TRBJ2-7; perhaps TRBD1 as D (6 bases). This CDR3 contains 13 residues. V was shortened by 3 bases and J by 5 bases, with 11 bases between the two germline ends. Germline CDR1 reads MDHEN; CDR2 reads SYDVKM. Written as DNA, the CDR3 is TGTGCCAGCAGTTTTGCACAGGGACACGAGCAGTACTTC. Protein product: CASSFAQGHEQYF.

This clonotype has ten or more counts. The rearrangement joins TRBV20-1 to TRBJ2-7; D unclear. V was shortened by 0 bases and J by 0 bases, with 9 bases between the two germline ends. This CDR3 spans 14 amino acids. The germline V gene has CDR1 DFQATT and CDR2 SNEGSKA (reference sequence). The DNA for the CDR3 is TGCAGTGCTAGAGATCGGCAGTCCTCCTACGAGCAGTACTTC. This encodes CSARDRQSSYEQYF.

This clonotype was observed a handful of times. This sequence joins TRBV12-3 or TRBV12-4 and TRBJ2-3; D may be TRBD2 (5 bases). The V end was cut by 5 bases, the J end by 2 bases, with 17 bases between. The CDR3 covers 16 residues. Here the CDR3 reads CASSPQREPLTDTQYF. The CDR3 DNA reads TGTGCCAGCAGTCCCCAGAGGGAGCCCCTCACAGATACGCAGTATTTT.

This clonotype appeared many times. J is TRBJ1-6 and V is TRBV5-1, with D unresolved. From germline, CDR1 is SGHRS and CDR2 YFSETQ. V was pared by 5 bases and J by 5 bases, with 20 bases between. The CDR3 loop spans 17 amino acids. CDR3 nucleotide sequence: TGCGCCAGCAGTCAAGATCCTCCGGGGAACAATAATTCACCCCTCCACTTT. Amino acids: CASSQDPPGNNNSPLHF. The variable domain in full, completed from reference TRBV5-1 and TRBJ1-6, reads KAGVTQTPRYLIKTRGQQVTLSCSPISGHRSVSWYQQTPGQGLQFLFEYFSETQRNKGNFPGRFSGRQFSNSRSEMNVSTLELGDSALYLCASSQDPPGNNNSPLHFGNGTRLTVT.

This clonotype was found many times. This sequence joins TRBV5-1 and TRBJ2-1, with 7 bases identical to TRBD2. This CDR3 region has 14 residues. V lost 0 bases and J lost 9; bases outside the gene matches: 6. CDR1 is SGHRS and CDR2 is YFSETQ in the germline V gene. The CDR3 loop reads CASSLGSGGSEQFF. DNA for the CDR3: TGCGCCAGCAGCTTGGGTTCGGGAGGCAGTGAGCAGTTCTTC.

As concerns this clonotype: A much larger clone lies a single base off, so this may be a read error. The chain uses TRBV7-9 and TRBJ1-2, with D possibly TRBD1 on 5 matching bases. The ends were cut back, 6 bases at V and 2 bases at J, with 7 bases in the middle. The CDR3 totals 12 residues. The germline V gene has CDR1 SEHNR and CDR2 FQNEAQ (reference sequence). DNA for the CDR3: TGTGCCAGCAGACCAGGGAACTATGGCTACACCTTC. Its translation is CASRPGNYGYTF.

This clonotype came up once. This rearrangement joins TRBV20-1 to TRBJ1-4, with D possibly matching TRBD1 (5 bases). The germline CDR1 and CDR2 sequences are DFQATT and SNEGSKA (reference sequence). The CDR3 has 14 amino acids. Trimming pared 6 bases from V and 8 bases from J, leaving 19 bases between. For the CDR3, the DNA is TGCAGTGCGATCGAGGGGACCCTGGGAGAAAAACTGTTTTTT. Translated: CSAIEGTLGEKLFF.

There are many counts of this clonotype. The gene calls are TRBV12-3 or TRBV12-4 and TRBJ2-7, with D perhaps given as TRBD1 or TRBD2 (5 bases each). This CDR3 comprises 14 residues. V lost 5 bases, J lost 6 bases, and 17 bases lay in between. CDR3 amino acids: CASSAQRGVSEQYF. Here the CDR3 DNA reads TGTGCCAGCAGTGCCCAGAGGGGAGTAAGCGAGCAGTACTTC.